Below, 9 T cell receptor beta chains from the same sample are listed, as sequenced in a study of tumor-infiltrating lymphocytes in primary liver carcinoma. Total RNA and DNA came together from approximately 20-30 mg of bulk tissue without cell sorting. TCR beta cDNA was made from 400 to 600 ng total RNA with a constant-region primer. What produced the TCR beta libraries was three nested multiplex PCR rounds using slightly modified ARM-PCR. Researchers ran the first two PCR rounds for around 10 cycles each with TRBV1-TRBV30 forward primers and a C-beta reverse primer. MiXCR, run by TCRdb on the multiplex PCR reads, gives a single entry per CDR3 protein. The table shows 95,000 to 100,000 distinct CDR3 sequences, with around 66% occurring only once. The material sequenced was liver tumor tissue from sampling region 2. The subset denotes: tumor region T2, inferior pole. The receptor set was obtained from a woman in her sixties or seventies with primary liver carcinoma and hepatitis B virus infection.

Comments on this clonotype: Since no conserved phenylalanine or tryptophan closes the CDR3, a read error is the likely cause. This sequence joins TRBV6-1 and TRBJ1-5; 12 nucleotides match TRBD1. In germline, CDR1 is MNHNS, CDR2 SASEGT. The CDR3 extends over 16 amino acids. Written as DNA, the CDR3 is TGCGCCAGCAGTGCCCGGGACAGGGGGCGCCGGCAGCCCCAGCATTCT. Residues: CASSARDRGRRQPQHS.

About this clonotype itself: A clone one base away is much larger, so this may be a read error. The rearrangement uses TRBV5-8 and TRBJ1-1, with D uncertain. Germline V gene sequence: CDR1 SGHTS, CDR2 YDEGEE. V shed 2 bases and J shed 8 bases, with 16 bases lying between them. The CDR3 covers 14 residues. CDR3 sequence: CASSFQTGSWEAFF. Written as DNA, the CDR3 is TGTGCCAGCAGCTTCCAAACGGGGTCTTGGGAAGCTTTCTTT. Using reference TRBV5-8 and TRBJ1-1 for the parts outside the CDR3, the full variable domain is EAGVTQSPTHLIKTRGQQATLRCSPISGHTSVYWYQQALGLGLQFLLWYDEGEERNRGNFPPRFSGRQFPNYSSELNVNALELEDSALYLCASSFQTGSWEAFFGQGTRLTVV.

About this clonotype: A read error may explain this, as a much larger clone is one base away. CDR3 region: CASSLMGQETQYF. The CDR3 DNA follows: TGTGCCAGCAGCTTGATGGGACAAGAGACCCAGTACTTC. The chain carries TRBV5-6 and TRBJ2-5; D not certain. V was clipped by 1 base and J by 2 bases, with 6 bases between them. From germline, CDR1 is SGHDT and CDR2 YYEEEE. This CDR3 has 13 amino acids.

The V and J genes are TRBV29-1 and TRBJ2-5; D is unresolved. V was shortened by 6 bases and J by 11 bases, with 16 bases between the two germline ends. This CDR3 spans 11 amino acids. CDR1 and CDR2 (germline): SQVTM, ANQGSEA. The CDR3 sequence is CSVNQQEIQYF. CDR3 DNA: TGCAGCGTGAACCAGCAAGAGATACAGTACTTC.

As for this clonotype: Possible read error: a much larger clone is one base away. The chain carries TRBV12-5 and TRBJ2-3; D might be TRBD2 (6 bases). The CDR3 covers 16 residues. V shed 4 bases and J shed 6 bases, with 20 bases lying between them. Germline values: CDR1 LGHNT, CDR2 FRNRAP. CDR3 in DNA: TGTGCTAGTGGTTCAGTTAGCGGAACCCACGCGGATACGCAGTATTTT. Its translation: CASGSVSGTHADTQYF. The whole variable domain, filled in from reference TRBV12-5 and TRBJ2-3, reads DARVTQTPRHKVTEMGQEVTMRCQPILGHNTVFWYRQTMMQGLELLAYFRNRAPLDDSGMPKDRFSAEMPDATLATLKIQPSEPRDSAVYFCASGSVSGTHADTQYFGPGTRLTVL.

The rearrangement links TRBV5-1 to TRBJ2-1; 7 bases match TRBD2. In germline, CDR1 is SGHRS, CDR2 YFSETQ. The CDR3 totals 14 residues. Germline trimming cut 0 bases from V and 9 bases from J; bases unmatched to any gene: 6. The CDR3 protein is CASSLVWERGEQFF. The CDR3, as DNA: TGCGCCAGCAGCTTGGTATGGGAGCGGGGTGAGCAGTTCTTC.

Remarks on this clonotype: Germline is not matched at one junction end, which may reflect a read error. The CDR3 sequence is CTSSRTSEESQYF. The CDR3 DNA follows: TGTACCAGCAGCCGGACTAGCGAAGAGAGCCAGTACTTC. The gene calls are TRBV6-2 or TRBV6-3 and TRBJ2-5; TRBD2 agrees at 9 bases. The germline gives CDR1 MNHEY, CDR2 SVGEGT. The CDR3 covers 13 residues.

This chain connects TRBV4-1 to TRBJ1-2; D not resolved. This CDR3 region has 16 residues. Germline CDR1 and CDR2: MGHRA and YSYEKL. Trimming took off 0 bases at V and 7 bases at J, with 18 bases between the two ends. DNA of the CDR3: TGCGCCAGCAGCCAAGATCAGTGGGCAGAATTGGGTGGCTACACCTTC. Translating gives CASSQDQWAELGGYTF.

A note on this clonotype: A much larger clone lies a single base off, so this may be a read error. The rearrangement joins TRBV5-1 to TRBJ2-7; tentatively, D is TRBD1 (6 bases). The germline CDR1 and CDR2 sequences are SGHRS and YFSETQ. The CDR3 spans 15 residues. V was trimmed by 0 bases and J by 4 bases, leaving 14 bases between them. The CDR3 loop reads CASSLEGDPGYEQYF. CDR3 coding DNA: TGCGCCAGCAGCTTGGAGGGGGACCCAGGGTACGAGCAGTACTTC.